A single T cell receptor beta chain is shown here with its context. This sample was included in a study of blood T cell repertoires in COVID-19. Deletions cut 3 bases from V and 2 bases from J, with 13 bases between. CDR1 and CDR2 (germline): LNHDA, SQIVND (reference sequence). The length of the CDR3 is 15 residues. Measured with immunoSEQ multiplex PCR; TCRdb has only the in-frame clones, and not every one. The data show roughly 300,000 clones, with 86% seen just once and 1.5% to 2% held by the top ten. The origin of this receptor is a woman aged 50 to 65 with acute or convalescent COVID-19. V usage is TRBV19 and J usage is TRBJ1-1; TRBD1 is a possible D gene (5 bases). The sample was peripheral blood. CDR3 loop: CASSMAGRVNTEAFF. CDR3 sequence (DNA): TGTGCCAGTAGTATGGCAGGGAGGGTTAACACTGAAGCTTTCTTT.